This T cell receptor beta chain comes out of a study of T cells in Graves' hyperthyroidism and ophthalmopathy. Amplification yielded TCR beta CDR3 regions, with RNA transcripts as the source. When the TCR CDR3 underwent first-round RT-PCR, the HTBI primer set was used. TCRdb re-called the multiplex PCR reads through MiXCR, storing one row per CDR3 protein. This table has fewer than 900,000 distinct CDR3 sequences, 18% appearing once. This clonotype was counted many times. The study collected blood at first hyperthyroidism diagnosis, before any ophthalmopathy symptoms arose. Source material for PBMCs was about 10 ml fresh peripheral blood. Sequencing was carried out using blood. This TCR was recovered from a woman in her forties or fifties with Graves' hyperthyroidism that later progressed to Graves' ophthalmopathy.

CDR3 residues: CASSVGYEQYF. In DNA, the CDR3 is TGTGCCAGCAGTGTGGGATACGAGCAGTACTTC. This sequence joins TRBV27 and TRBJ2-7; no clear D gene. The ends were cut back, 5 bases at V and 4 bases at J, with 6 bases in the middle. This CDR3 region has 11 residues. Looked up from germline, CDR1 is MNHEY and CDR2 is SMNVEV (reference sequence).